Shown below are 18 T cell receptor beta chains from a single sample sequenced in a study of blood T cell repertoires in COVID-19. Profiling relied on immunoSEQ multiplex PCR, and the TCRdb table lists in-frame clones only, not all of them. The data contain about 150,000 clones, more than 80% of them seen just once; the ten biggest clones take up about an eighth. The specimen sequenced was peripheral blood. The receptors stem from a man younger than 35 with COVID-19, enrolled during active disease.

The gene calls are TRBV7-2 and TRBJ2-1, with D perhaps matching TRBD2 (7 bases). V was pared by 5 bases and J by 2 bases, with 16 bases between. The CDR3 has 16 residues. Germline CDR1 SGHTA, CDR2 FQGNSA. The CDR3 sequence: CASSLLARGPYNEQFF. For the CDR3, the DNA is TGTGCCAGCAGCCTACTGGCGCGGGGGCCCTACAATGAGCAGTTCTTC.

This chain links TRBV27 with TRBJ1-4; D uncertain. CDR3 length: 13 amino acids. Germline V gene data show CDR1 as MNHEY and CDR2 as SMNVEV (reference sequence). V lost 6 bases and J 4 bases, leaving 9 bases between the germline ends. The CDR3 sequence is CASRAGFNEKLFF. In DNA, the CDR3 is TGTGCCAGCAGGGCTGGTTTTAATGAAAAACTGTTTTTT.

The V and J genes are TRBV14 and TRBJ2-7; 8 bases fit TRBD1. After removal of 2 bases from V and 2 bases from J, the junction contained 14 bases not matched to a gene. Germline CDR1 is SGHDN and CDR2 is FVKESK. This CDR3 region has 18 residues. The CDR3 reads CASSQYPPSRGHAYEQYF. The CDR3 DNA is TGTGCCAGCAGCCAATACCCTCCTTCCAGGGGGCATGCCTACGAGCAGTACTTC.

The chain links TRBV25-1 to TRBJ2-3, with TRBD1 matching over 9 bases. The CDR3 extends over 16 amino acids. Germline-derived CDR1 and CDR2 are MGHDK and SYGVNS. V shed 3 bases and J 2 bases; nucleotides not matched to a gene: 6. The CDR3 loop reads CASSDGTGFLTDTQYF. The CDR3 bases are TGTGCCAGCAGTGATGGGACAGGGTTTCTCACAGATACGCAGTATTTT.

This chain connects TRBV20-1 to TRBJ1-1; D ambiguous. CDR3 length: 11 amino acids. V lost 6 bases and J 11 bases, leaving 16 bases between the germline ends. Germline CDR1 is DFQATT and CDR2 is SNEGSKA (reference sequence). This CDR3 reads CSAPGASWAFF. In DNA, the CDR3 is TGCAGTGCCCCCGGAGCTTCTTGGGCTTTCTTT.

The chain combines TRBV24-1 with TRBJ2-1, with 16 bases fitting TRBD2. The CDR3 is made up of 16 amino acids. The J segment lost 10 bases and the V segment lost 3 bases, leaving 5 bases of the junction unmatched. Germline V gene lookup returns CDR1 KGHDR and CDR2 SFDVKD. This CDR3 reads CATSDPGLAGGGEQFF. CDR3 nucleotides: TGTGCCACCAGTGATCCGGGACTAGCGGGAGGGGGAGAGCAGTTCTTC.

The chain carries TRBV18 and TRBJ2-1, with TRBD2 matching over 13 bases. V shed 4 bases, J shed 0 bases, and the junction held 3 bases outside the gene matches. In germline, CDR1 is KGHSH, CDR2 LQKENI. CDR3 length: 17 residues. CDR3 region: CASSQRTSGSSYNEQFF. The CDR3 DNA sequence: TGTGCCAGCTCACAACGGACTAGCGGGAGCTCCTACAATGAGCAGTTCTTC.

The V and J genes are TRBV2 and TRBJ1-2, with TRBD1 as a possible D gene (6 bases). Germline CDR1 and CDR2: SNHLY and FYNNEI. The CDR3 is 15 residues long. V dropped 10 bases and J dropped 6 bases, with 24 bases sitting between them. CDR3: CAKGIGTPPGDGYTF. CDR3 bases: TGTGCCAAAGGTATCGGGACACCACCTGGGGATGGCTACACCTTC.

This clone was observed a few times. J is TRBJ1-2 and V is TRBV5-6; D ambiguous. V was clipped by 5 bases and J by 8 bases, with 16 bases between them. CDR1 is SGHDT, CDR2 YYEEEE, per germline. The CDR3 has 13 residues. The CDR3 sequence: CASSYTSRSGYTF. DNA for the CDR3: TGTGCCAGCAGTTATACGTCTCGGTCGGGCTACACCTTC.

The rearrangement links TRBV3-1 (or the pseudogene TRBV3-2) to TRBJ2-1; 9 bases are shared with TRBD2. The germline CDR1 and CDR2 sequences are LGHDT and YNNKEL (reference sequence). V lost 0 bases and J lost 6; bases outside the gene matches: 6. CDR3 size: 16 residues. CDR3 nucleotide sequence: TGTGCCAGCAGCCAAGATCCGCGGGAGGGTGCCAATGAGCAGTTCTTC. Translating it yields CASSQDPREGANEQFF.

The chain uses TRBV28 and TRBJ2-7, with 7 positions matching TRBD2. Germline CDR1 MDHEN, CDR2 SYDVKM. V trimming: 9 bases; J trimming: 0 bases; junction bases outside the gene matches: 5. The CDR3 is 13 residues long. In nucleotides, the CDR3 is TGTGCCAGTGGGCTAGCGGCCTCCTACGAGCAGTACTTC. Protein sequence: CASGLAASYEQYF. Combining the CDR3 with reference TRBV28 and TRBJ2-7 gives the whole variable domain DVKVTQSSRYLVKRTGEKVFLECVQDMDHENMFWYRQDPGLGLRLIYFSYDVKMKEKGDIPEGYSVSREKKERFSLILESASTNQTSMYLCASGLAASYEQYFGPGTRLTVT.

The gene calls are TRBV4-3 and TRBJ2-1; weak D call: TRBD2 (6 bases). V gave up 0 bases and J gave up 2 bases, with 14 bases separating them. From germline, CDR1 is LGHNA and CDR2 YSLEER. This CDR3 has 17 residues. The chain's CDR3 is CASSQDAPVAAYNEQFF. CDR3 coding DNA: TGCGCCAGCAGCCAAGACGCGCCAGTAGCGGCCTACAATGAGCAGTTCTTC.

V is TRBV30 and J is TRBJ2-2, with a weak D call TRBD1 (6 bases). Germline V gene sequence: CDR1 GTSNPN, CDR2 SVGIG (reference sequence). The V and J ends lost 6 bases and 8 bases respectively, with 16 bases between them. There are 13 residues in the CDR3. The CDR3 DNA is TGTGCCTGCCCCCCACAGGGTAGTGGGGAGCTGTTTTTT. Its protein is CACPPQGSGELFF.

The chain is built from TRBV9 and TRBJ1-2; 8 nucleotides agree with TRBD1. Germline V gene lookup returns CDR1 SGDLS and CDR2 YYNGEE. The V gene end was trimmed by 7 bases and the J gene end by 8 bases; junction bases not matched to a gene: 7. This CDR3 region has 12 residues. CDR3 amino acids: CASRDRLRGYTF. CDR3 nucleotides: TGTGCCAGCCGGGACAGGCTCCGCGGCTACACCTTC.

The J gene is TRBJ2-7, the V gene TRBV5-1; 8 nucleotides agree with TRBD1. V shed 0 bases and J 2 bases; nucleotides not matched to a gene: 4. Germline V gene sequence: CDR1 SGHRS, CDR2 YFSETQ. This CDR3 region has 15 residues. CDR3: CASSLAGRGPYEQYF. Written as DNA, the CDR3 is TGCGCCAGCAGCTTGGCCGGCAGGGGGCCCTACGAGCAGTACTTC.

CDR3 nucleotide sequence: TGTGCCAGCAGCCTGGGACTGGGGTTTGGAGATACGCAGTATTTT. This encodes CASSLGLGFGDTQYF. J is TRBJ2-3 and V is TRBV25-1; weak D call: TRBD2 (6 bases). The CDR3 runs to 15 residues. V was cut by 6 bases and J by 5 bases, with 18 bases left in between. The germline V gene has CDR1 MGHDK and CDR2 SYGVNS.

This chain links TRBV18 with TRBJ1-1; TRBD1 is a possible D gene (5 bases). CDR1 and CDR2 from the germline V gene are KGHSH and LQKENI. CDR3 length: 14 residues. V lost 2 bases to trimming and J lost 6 bases, with 13 bases between them. CDR3 DNA: TGTGCCAGCTCACCAGCGGGGGAACAGTCTGAAGCTTTCTTT. This encodes CASSPAGEQSEAFF.

In DNA, the CDR3 is TGCGCCAGCAGCCATCTGACAGGGGGCGCATACGAGCAGTACTTC. It yields the protein CASSHLTGGAYEQYF. The chain is built from TRBV4-3 and TRBJ2-7, with TRBD1 matching over 10 bases. With V trimmed by 3 bases and J by 4 bases, 6 bases remained unmatched. CDR1 and CDR2 (germline): LGHNA, YSLEER. The CDR3 is 15 residues long.